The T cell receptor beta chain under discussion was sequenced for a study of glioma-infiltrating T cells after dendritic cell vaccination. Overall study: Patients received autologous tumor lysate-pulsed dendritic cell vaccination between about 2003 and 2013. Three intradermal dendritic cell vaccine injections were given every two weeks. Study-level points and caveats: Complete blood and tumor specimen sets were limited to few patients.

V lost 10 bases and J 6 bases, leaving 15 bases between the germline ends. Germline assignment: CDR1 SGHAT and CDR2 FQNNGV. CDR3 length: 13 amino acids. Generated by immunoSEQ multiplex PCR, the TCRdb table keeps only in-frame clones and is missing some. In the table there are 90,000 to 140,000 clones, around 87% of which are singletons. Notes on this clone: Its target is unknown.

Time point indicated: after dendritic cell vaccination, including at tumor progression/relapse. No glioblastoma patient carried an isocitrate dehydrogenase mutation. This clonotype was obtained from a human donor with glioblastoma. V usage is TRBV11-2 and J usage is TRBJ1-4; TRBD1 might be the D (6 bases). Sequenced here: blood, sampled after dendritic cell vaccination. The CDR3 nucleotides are TGTGCCACCCGGGGGGGCAATGATGAAAAACTGTTTTTT. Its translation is CATRGGNDEKLFF.